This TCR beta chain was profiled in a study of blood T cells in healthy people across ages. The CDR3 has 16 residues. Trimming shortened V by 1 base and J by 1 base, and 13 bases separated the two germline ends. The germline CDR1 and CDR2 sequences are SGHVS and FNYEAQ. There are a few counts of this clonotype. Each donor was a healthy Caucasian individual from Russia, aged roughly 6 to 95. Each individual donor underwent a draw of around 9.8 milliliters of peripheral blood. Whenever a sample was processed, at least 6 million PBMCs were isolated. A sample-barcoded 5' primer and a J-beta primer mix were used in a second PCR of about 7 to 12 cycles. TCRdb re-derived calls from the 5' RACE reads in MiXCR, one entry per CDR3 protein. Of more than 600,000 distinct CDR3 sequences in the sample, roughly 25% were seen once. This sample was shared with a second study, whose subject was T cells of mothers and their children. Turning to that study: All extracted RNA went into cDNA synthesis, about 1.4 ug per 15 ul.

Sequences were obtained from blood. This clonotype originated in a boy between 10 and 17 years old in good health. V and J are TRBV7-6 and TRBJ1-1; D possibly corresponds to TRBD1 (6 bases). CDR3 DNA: TGTGCCAGCAGCTTAGTACTACAGGGAGAGAACACTGAAGCTTTCTTT. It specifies CASSLVLQGENTEAFF. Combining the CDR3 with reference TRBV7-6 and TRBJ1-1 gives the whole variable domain GAGVSQSPRYKVTKRGQDVALRCDPISGHVSLYWYRQALGQGPEFLTYFNYEAQQDKSGLPNDRFSAERPEGSISTLTIQRTEQRDSAMYRCASSLVLQGENTEAFFGQGTRLTVV.